This TCR beta chain was identified during a study of beta chain features in type 1 diabetes (dated by TCRdb to 2016 to 2019). As for the study more broadly: Patients and healthy donors did not differ in mean age, gender distribution, total cell number or subset yield. Across all samples, 90 million to 130 million sorted cells were examined, and cell number per subset correlated strongly with RNA yield. In the study, TCRB repertoires of sorted circulating CD4+ T cell subsets from recently diagnosed type 1 diabetes patients were compared with those of matched healthy donors. Whereas all 30 or so donors provided naive and central memory subsets, regulatory and stem cell-like memory subsets were isolated from just 8 patients and about 8 healthy donors. The research as a whole found: In all four CD4+ subsets, TCRB CDR3 length was moderately but significantly shorter in type 1 diabetes patients. Because cDNA rather than genomic DNA was sequenced, highly expressing activated cells could have been over-represented, although no difference in activation and CD3 levels was found between groups. Naive, central memory and regulatory TCRB repertoires appeared to be more alike among patients than among healthy donors. Only small numbers of individuals were included in the HLA sub-analyses, which left unresolved whether HLA type had any influence on TCRB rearrangement. Patients with type 1 diabetes made fewer insertions and deleted more nucleotides at VDJ recombination sites, implying thymic rearrangement abnormalities. Shorter templates might have been favored by PCR, but patient and control samples were amplified and corrected together, so both groups would have been affected equally by any skew.

All of the isolated RNA was reverse transcribed with the High Capacity cDNA Reverse Transcription Kit, so expressed TCRB transcripts were sequenced. Naive, central memory and regulatory T cell samples underwent deep immunoSEQ sequencing, averaging roughly 3.4 million total reads per sample. Sorted cells were lysed in RLT buffer and RNA was extracted with DNase-treated RNeasy Micro or Mini kits, depending on cell number. To prevent cross-contamination, every cell subset was processed on its own, while patient and healthy donor samples were processed together. The immunoSEQ multiplex PCR was used to amplify TCRB sequences from cDNA, generating 87-bp fragments that spanned the CDR3 region. Sequencing of the amplicons was performed on the Illumina HiSeq platform. The source study handled its data this way. PCR bias was corrected computationally using synthetic template baselines, and reads within Hamming distance 2 were collapsed, with unmergeable singletons discarded. Reads were aligned against IMGT to assign V, D and J genes, CDR3 length and insertions or deletions at six rearrangement sites. Within each subset, clonotype counts were normalized to the number of sorted cells before true diversity and Gini coefficients were calculated with the tcR R package. Repertoire sharing was quantified using the overlap coefficient calculated on TCRB nucleotide sequences. In its TCRdb copy, this immuneACCESS table keeps in-frame sequences only and misses some clones. Where compared with another copy, unresolved V genes explain less than half of these, and the others have no known cause. V and J calls and clone size are those listed in that table; D and trimming were worked out from the DNA. In this sample the table shows tens of thousands of clones, more than 60% of which occur a single time. The ten largest account for roughly 2% of the sample.

The CDR3 goes from the cysteine to the phenylalanine over 17 residues. Kept here is only the CDR3 DNA, which spans 51 bases and is read in frame from base 1. Trimming costs V 4 bases and J 0 bases, and their ends lie 18 bases apart. This clone was counted between two and nine times. The antigen this receptor binds is unknown. Base quality data are lacking; no much larger clone is found one base away. A single peripheral blood draw of around 120 mL on average was collected from each donor into heparinised tubes. A BD FACSAria II was used to sort naive, central memory, regulatory and stem cell-like memory CD4+ T cells with a panel that included CD45RO, CCR7, CD25, CD127, CD95 and CD27. Purity was above 98% for every sorted population. PBMCs were isolated immediately by Lymphoprep density gradient centrifugation and stained directly without culture. So that batch effects would be minimized, each experiment stained and sorted samples in pairs, pairing one healthy donor with one patient.

The TCR comes from a woman aged 35 to 49 in good health. The chain uses TRBV23-1 and TRBJ1-1; the D gene remains uncertain. TRBV23-1 is filed as an ORF, its function uncertain. Sequenced sample: Tregs from blood. According to the study, the label for this sample's cell subset or site signals: regulatory CD4+ T cells. The nucleotide sequence reads TGCGCCAGCAGTCTTTTTTTCAGGCTCGTAATGAACACTGAAGCTTTCTTT. Translated, it gives CASSLFFRLVMNTEAFF.